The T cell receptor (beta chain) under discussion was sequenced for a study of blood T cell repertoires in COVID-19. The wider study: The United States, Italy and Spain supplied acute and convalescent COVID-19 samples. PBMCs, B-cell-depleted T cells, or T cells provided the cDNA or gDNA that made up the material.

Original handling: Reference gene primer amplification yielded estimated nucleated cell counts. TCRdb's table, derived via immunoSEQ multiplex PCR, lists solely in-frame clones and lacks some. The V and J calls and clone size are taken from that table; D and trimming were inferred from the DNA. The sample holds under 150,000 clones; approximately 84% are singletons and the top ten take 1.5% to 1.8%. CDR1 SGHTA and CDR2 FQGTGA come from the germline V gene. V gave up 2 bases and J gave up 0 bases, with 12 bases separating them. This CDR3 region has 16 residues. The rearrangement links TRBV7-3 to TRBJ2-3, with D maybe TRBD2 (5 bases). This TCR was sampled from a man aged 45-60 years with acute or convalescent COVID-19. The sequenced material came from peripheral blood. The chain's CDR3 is CASSLALAASTDTQYF. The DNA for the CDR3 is TGTGCCAGCAGCTTAGCGCTAGCAGCTAGCACAGATACGCAGTATTTT. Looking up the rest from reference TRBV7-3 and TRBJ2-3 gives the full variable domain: GAGVSQTPSNKVTEKGKYVELRCDPISGHTALYWYRQSLGQGPEFLIYFQGTGAADDSGLPNDRFFAVRPEGSVSTLKIQRTERGDSAVYLCASSLALAASTDTQYFGPGTRLTVL.